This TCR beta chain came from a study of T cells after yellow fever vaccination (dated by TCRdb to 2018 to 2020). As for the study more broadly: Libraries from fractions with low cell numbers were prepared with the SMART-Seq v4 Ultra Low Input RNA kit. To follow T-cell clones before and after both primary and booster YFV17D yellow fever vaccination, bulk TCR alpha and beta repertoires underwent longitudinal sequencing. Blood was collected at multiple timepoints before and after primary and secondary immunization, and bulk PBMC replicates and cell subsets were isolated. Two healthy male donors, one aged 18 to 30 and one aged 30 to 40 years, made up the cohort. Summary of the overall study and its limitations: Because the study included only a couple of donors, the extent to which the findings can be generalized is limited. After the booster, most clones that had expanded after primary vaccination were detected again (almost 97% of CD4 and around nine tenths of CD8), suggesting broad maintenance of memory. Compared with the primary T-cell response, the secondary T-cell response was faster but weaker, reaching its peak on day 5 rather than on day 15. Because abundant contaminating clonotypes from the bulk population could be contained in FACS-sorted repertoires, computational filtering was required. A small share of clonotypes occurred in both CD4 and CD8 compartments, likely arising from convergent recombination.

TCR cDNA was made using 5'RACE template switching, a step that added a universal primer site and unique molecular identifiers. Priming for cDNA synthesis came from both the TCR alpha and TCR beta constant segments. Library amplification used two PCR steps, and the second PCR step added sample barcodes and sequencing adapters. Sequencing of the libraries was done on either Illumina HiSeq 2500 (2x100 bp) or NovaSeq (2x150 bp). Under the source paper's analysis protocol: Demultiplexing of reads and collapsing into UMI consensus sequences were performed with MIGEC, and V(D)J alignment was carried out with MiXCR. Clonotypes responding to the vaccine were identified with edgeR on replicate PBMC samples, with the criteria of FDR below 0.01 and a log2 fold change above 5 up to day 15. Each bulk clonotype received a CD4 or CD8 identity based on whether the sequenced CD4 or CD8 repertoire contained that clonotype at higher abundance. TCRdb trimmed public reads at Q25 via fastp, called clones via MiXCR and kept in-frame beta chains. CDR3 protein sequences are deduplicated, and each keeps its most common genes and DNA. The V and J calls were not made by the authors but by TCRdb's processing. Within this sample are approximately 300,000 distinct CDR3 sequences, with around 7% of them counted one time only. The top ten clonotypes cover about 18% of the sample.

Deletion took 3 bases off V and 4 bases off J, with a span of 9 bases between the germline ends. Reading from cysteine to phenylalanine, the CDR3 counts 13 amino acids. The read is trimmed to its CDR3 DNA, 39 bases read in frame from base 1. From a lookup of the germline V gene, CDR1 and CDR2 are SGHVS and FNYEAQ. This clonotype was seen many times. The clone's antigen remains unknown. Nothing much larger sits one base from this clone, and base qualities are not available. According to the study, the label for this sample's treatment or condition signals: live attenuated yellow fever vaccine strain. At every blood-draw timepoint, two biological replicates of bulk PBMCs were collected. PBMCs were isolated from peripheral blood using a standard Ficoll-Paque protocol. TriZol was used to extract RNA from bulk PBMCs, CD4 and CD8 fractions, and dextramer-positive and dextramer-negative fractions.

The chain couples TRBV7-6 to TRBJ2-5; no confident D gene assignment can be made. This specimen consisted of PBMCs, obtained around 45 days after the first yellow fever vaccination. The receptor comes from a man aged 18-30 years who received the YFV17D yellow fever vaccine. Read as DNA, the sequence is TGTGCCAGCAGCTTCCCCCTGGGAGAGACCCAGTACTTC. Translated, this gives CASSFPLGETQYF.